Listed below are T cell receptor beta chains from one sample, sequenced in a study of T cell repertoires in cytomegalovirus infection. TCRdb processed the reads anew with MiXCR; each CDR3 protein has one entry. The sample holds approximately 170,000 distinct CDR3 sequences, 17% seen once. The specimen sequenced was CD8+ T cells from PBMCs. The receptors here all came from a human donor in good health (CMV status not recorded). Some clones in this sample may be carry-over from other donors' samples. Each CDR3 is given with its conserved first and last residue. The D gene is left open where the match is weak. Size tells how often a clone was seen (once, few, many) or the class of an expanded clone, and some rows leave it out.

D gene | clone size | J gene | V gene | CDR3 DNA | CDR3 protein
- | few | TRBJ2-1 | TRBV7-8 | TGTGCCAGCAGCCCCCTCGGGAGTGAGTCGCTGTTCTTC | CASSPLGSESLFF
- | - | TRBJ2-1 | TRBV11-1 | TGTGCCAGCAAAAACCCCGCGGACAAAAAGGGGTCCAATGAGCAGTTCTTC | CASKNPADKKGSNEQFF
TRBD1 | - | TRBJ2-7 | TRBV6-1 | TGTGCCAGCAGTGAAAGGATGGGAGGACAGGGGGCGTCTTATGGCGAGCAGTACTTC | CASSERMGGQGASYGEQYF
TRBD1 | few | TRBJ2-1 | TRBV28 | TGTGCCAGCACCTCCGACAGGGGAAGGAACAATGAGCAGTTCTTC | CASTSDRGRNNEQFF
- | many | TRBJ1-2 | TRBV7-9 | TGTGCCAGCAGCTTTTCACTGACGGGGACTAACTATGGCTACACCTTC | CASSFSLTGTNYGYTF
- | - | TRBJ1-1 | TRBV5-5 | TGTGCCAGCAGCTTTACAGGCGGTGACACTGAAGCTTTCTTT | CASSFTGGDTEAFF
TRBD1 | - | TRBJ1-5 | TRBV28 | TGTGCCAGCAGCCTCTATAGGACAGGGAATCAGCCCCAGCATTTT | CASSLYRTGNQPQHF
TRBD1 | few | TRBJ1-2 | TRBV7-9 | TGTGCCAGCAGCTTAGCGGGACAGGGGGCTGAAGGCTACACCTTC | CASSLAGQGAEGYTF
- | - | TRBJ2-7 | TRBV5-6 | TGTGCCAGCAGCGCCGGGGCAGGGCCCTACGAGCAGTACTTC | CASSAGAGPYEQYF
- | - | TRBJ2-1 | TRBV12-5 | TGTGCTAGTGGTTCGCCTAGCGAAGGTAGGGTCAATGAGCAGTTCTTC | CASGSPSEGRVNEQFF
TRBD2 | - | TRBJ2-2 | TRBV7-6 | TGTGCCAGCAGCCTAGCGGGAGGACAGAACACCGGGGAGCTGTTTTTT | CASSLAGGQNTGELFF
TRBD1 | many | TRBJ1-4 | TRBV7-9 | TGTGCCAGCAGCAGGACAGGGGAGGGGGAAAAACTGTTTTTT | CASSRTGEGEKLFF
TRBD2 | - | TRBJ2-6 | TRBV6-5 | TGTGCCAGCAGTTACCCTCCCCGGGGGGGGGTTGGGGCCAACGTCCTGACTTTC | CASSYPPRGGVGANVLTF
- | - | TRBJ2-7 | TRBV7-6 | TGTGCCAGCAGCCGTTTTGGGGACTCCTACGAGCAGTACTTC | CASSRFGDSYEQYF
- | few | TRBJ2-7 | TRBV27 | TGTGCCAGCAGTTTTGTAGGGAGCGAGCAGTACTTC | CASSFVGSEQYF
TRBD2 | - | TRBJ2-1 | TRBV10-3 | TGTGCCATCAGTGAGACCGCGCGGGAGGGGTACAATGAGCAGTTCTTC | CAISETAREGYNEQFF
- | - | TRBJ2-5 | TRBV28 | TGTGCCAGCAGTCTCTCGTCCGGCCAGGGGGGACAAGAGACCCAGTACTTC | CASSLSSGQGGQETQYF
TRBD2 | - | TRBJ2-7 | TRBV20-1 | TGCAGTGCCCACGCTTGGGGGGAGGGCCCCCACGAGCAGTACTTC | CSAHAWGEGPHEQYF
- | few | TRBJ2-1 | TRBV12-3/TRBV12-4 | TGTGCCAGCAGTTCCCGTGTAGCGGCCTTCTACAATGAGCAGTTCTTC | CASSSRVAAFYNEQFF
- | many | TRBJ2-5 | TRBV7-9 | TGTGCCAGCATTGGGGCAGGGAAAGAGACCCAGTACTTC | CASIGAGKETQYF
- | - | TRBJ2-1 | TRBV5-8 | TGTGCCAGCAGCTCATTATCATCCACTCCTTTGGTAAATGAGCAGTTCTTC | CASSSLSSTPLVNEQFF
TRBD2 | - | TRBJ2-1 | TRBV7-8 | TGTGCCAGCAGCTTAGCAGCTAGCGGGAGGGTCAATGAGCAGTTCTTC | CASSLAASGRVNEQFF
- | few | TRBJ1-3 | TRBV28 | TGTGCCAGCAGTTTTGGACAGAAAGGAAACACCATATATTTT | CASSFGQKGNTIYF
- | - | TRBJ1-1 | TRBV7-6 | TGTGCCAGCAGCCTGGGGAAGGGGTTCGGCACTGAAGCTTTCTTT | CASSLGKGFGTEAFF
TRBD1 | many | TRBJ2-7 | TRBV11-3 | TGTGCCAGCAGCTCCGGGACAGGGAACGAGCAGTACTTC | CASSSGTGNEQYF
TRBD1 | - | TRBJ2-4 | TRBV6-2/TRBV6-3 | TGTGCCAGCAGCCTGACAGGGGCAGCAGGAAACATTCAGTACTTC | CASSLTGAAGNIQYF
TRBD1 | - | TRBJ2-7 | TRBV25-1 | TGTGCCAGCGGACAGGGGGCCGAGCAGTACTTC | CASGQGAEQYF
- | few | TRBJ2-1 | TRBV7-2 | TGTGCCAGCAGCCCGACCTGGGACACTTCCTACAATGAGCAGTTCTTC | CASSPTWDTSYNEQFF
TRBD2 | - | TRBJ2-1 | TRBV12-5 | TGTGCTAGTGGTTGGGGAGCGGGAGAACGGCAGTTCTTC | CASGWGAGERQFF
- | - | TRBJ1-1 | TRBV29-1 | TGCAGCGTCAGGGAAAGGGGCACTGAAGCTTTCTTT | CSVRERGTEAFF
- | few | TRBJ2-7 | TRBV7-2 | TGTGCCAGCAGCTCGAGGAGCTCCTACGAGCAGTACTTC | CASSSRSSYEQYF
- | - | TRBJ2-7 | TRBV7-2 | TGTGCCAGCAGCTTAGACGGGTTCTTTTACGAGCAGTACTTC | CASSLDGFFYEQYF
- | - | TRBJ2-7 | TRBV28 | TGTGCCAGCACCCCTCGGGGCAGGGGCTTCTCCTACGAGCAGTACTTC | CASTPRGRGFSYEQYF
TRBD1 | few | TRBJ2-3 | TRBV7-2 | TGTGCCAGCAGCTTCCTGACAGGGGCCTTAGATACGCAGTATTTT | CASSFLTGALDTQYF
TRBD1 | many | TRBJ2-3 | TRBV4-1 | TGCGCCAGCAGCTTCCGGGACAGGGAATATACGCAGTATTTT | CASSFRDREYTQYF
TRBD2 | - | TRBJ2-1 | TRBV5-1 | TGCGCCAGCAGCTTGGAAAGCGGGACTAGGAACAATGAGCAGTTCTTC | CASSLESGTRNNEQFF
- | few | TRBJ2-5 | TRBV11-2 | TGTGCCAGCAGCTTCCAGGCTAGGGAGACCCAGTACTTC | CASSFQARETQYF
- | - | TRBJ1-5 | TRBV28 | TGTGCCAGCAGTTTGCCCAGAAACTCTTATAATCAGCCCCAGCATTTT | CASSLPRNSYNQPQHF
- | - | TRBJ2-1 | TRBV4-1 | TGCGCCAGCAGCCAAGAGTGGCTTTATGAGCAGTTCTTC | CASSQEWLYEQFF
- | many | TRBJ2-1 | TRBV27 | TGTGCCAGCAGTTTGGGGACGGGGAGCTCCTACAATGAGCAGTTCTTC | CASSLGTGSSYNEQFF
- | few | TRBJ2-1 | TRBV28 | TGTGCCAGCATTCGCAGGGGAGAGGACAATGAGCAGTTCTTC | CASIRRGEDNEQFF
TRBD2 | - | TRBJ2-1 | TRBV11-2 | TGTGCCAGCAGCTTAGAGGCTCCTAGCGGGTACTACAATGAGCAGTTCTTC | CASSLEAPSGYYNEQFF
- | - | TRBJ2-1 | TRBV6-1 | TGTGCCAGCAGTTCCCCGAGCAGGGTGACTGAGCAGTTCTTC | CASSSPSRVTEQFF
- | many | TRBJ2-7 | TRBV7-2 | TGTGCCAGCAGCTCGGTCCCGTCCTACGAGCAGTACTTC | CASSSVPSYEQYF
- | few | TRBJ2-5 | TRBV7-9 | TGTGCCAGCAGCTTTCCCGGACACCCTCTAGAGACCCAGTACTTC | CASSFPGHPLETQYF
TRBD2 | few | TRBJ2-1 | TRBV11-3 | TGTGCCAGCAGCTTAGACTGGGGGACTAGCGGGACCCGCAACAATGAGCAGTTCTTC | CASSLDWGTSGTRNNEQFF
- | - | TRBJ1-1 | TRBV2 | TGTGCCAGCCCGGAGGGCACTGAAGCTTTCTTT | CASPEGTEAFF
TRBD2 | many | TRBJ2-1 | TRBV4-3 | TGCGCCAGCAGCCCCAAGCGGGAGGCCTACAATGAGCAGTTCTTC | CASSPKREAYNEQFF
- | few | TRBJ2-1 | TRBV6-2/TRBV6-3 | TGTGCCAGCAGTTACTTGACTCACAATGAGCAGTTCTTC | CASSYLTHNEQFF
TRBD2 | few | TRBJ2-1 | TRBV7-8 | TGTGCCAGCAGCCCGACTAGCGGGGTTAACAATGAGCAGTTCTTC | CASSPTSGVNNEQFF
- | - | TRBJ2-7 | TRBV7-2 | TGTGCCAGCAGCCATAGACCTCCCCCCGCCGAGCAGTACTTC | CASSHRPPPAEQYF
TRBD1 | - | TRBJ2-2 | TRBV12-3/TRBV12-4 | TGTGCCAGCAGTCCCGCGGACAGGAAAAACACCGGGGAGCTGTTTTTT | CASSPADRKNTGELFF
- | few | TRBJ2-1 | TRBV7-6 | TGTGCCAGCAGCTTGGGAGGCCCGCGAGAGCAGTTCTTC | CASSLGGPREQFF
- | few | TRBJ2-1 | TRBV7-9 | TGTGCCAGCAGCTTGCTAGCTGAGGTCAATGAGCAGTTCTTC | CASSLLAEVNEQFF
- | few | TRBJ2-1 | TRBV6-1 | TGTGCCAGCTGGCTTTCGCGGGGGCCCTACAATGAGCAGTTCTTC | CASWLSRGPYNEQFF
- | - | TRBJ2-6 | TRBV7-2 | TGTGCCAGCAGCTTAAATCCATGGGGGCCTGGGGCCAACGGCCTGACTTTC | CASSLNPWGPGANGLTF